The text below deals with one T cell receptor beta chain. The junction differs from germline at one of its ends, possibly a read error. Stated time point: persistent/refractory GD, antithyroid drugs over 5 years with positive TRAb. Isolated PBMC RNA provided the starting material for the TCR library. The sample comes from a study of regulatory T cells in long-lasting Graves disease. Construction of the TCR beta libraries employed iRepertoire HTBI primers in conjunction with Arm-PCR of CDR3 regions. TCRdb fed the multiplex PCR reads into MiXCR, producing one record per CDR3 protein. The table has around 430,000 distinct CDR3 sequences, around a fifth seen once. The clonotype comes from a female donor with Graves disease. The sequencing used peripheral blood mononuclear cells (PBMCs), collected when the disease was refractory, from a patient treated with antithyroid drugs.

As DNA, the CDR3 is TGTGCCAGCAGCCCTAACTATTTAGGACAGTCCTACAAGCAGTACTTC. Its protein is CASSPNYLGQSYKQYF. The V gene is TRBV7-2, the J gene TRBJ2-7; possibly TRBD1 for D (6 bases). The CDR3 has 16 amino acids. Per the germline V gene, CDR1 is SGHTA and CDR2 is FQGNSA.